The 28 T cell receptor beta chains below come from one sample, sequenced in a study of blood T cell repertoires in COVID-19. The data were produced by immunoSEQ multiplex PCR, yet TCRdb's version contains in-frame clones alone and is incomplete. The sample lists approximately 230,000 clones, 86% occurring once. Specimen: peripheral blood. The receptors were sampled from a man aged 30-40 years who had recovered from COVID-19.

In its sample, this clone was seen once. The chain combines TRBV18 with TRBJ2-1; TRBD1 is a possible D gene (5 bases). The germline V gene has CDR1 KGHSH and CDR2 LQKENI. The V and J ends lost 3 bases and 4 bases respectively, with 10 bases between them. The CDR3 sequence is 14 residues long. The CDR3: CASSPPGSYNEQFF. The CDR3 DNA reads TGTGCCAGCTCACCCCCAGGGTCTTACAATGAGCAGTTCTTC.

This clone is a singleton in its sample. The genes are TRBV7-6 and TRBJ2-7, with 11 bases identical to TRBD1. Looked up from germline, CDR1 is SGHVS and CDR2 is FNYEAQ. J gave up 7 bases and V 6 bases, and 8 bases lay outside the gene matches. There are 14 residues in the CDR3. In nucleotides, the CDR3 is TGTGCCAGCAGTTCAGGACAGGGGGCGAGGGAGCAGTACTTC. Protein: CASSSGQGAREQYF.

The chain couples TRBV6-2 or TRBV6-3 to TRBJ2-7; D not resolved. CDR3 length equals 13 residues. Germline V lookup: CDR1 MNHEY, CDR2 SVGEGT. Trimming pared 0 bases from V and 2 bases from J, leaving 5 bases between. CDR3 residues: CASSYSWPYEQYF. The CDR3 DNA sequence: TGTGCCAGCAGTTACTCATGGCCCTACGAGCAGTACTTC.

This clone was seen at least ten times. V usage is TRBV7-2 and J usage is TRBJ1-1; D gene ambiguous. The germline V gene has CDR1 SGHTA and CDR2 FQGNSA. V lost 2 bases to trimming and J lost 5 bases, with 9 bases between them. CDR3 length: 13 amino acids. The CDR3 DNA reads as TGTGCCAGCAGCTTAAGGAGGGTGACTGAAGCTTTCTTT. As protein: CASSLRRVTEAFF.

The V call is TRBV7-2, the J call TRBJ2-7, with 7 bases identical to TRBD1. The CDR3 length is 15 residues. Unmatched junction bases numbered 9, after V lost 5 bases and J lost 2 bases. Germline values: CDR1 SGHTA, CDR2 FQGNSA. The CDR3 loop is CASSIPRDSTYEQYF. In DNA, the CDR3 is TGTGCCAGCAGCATCCCTCGGGACAGTACCTACGAGCAGTACTTC.

The gene calls are TRBV4-1 and TRBJ2-1; TRBD1 matches 8 bases. Germline trimming cut 7 bases from V and 0 bases from J; bases unmatched to any gene: 5. Germline V gene lookup returns CDR1 MGHRA and CDR2 YSYEKL. The CDR3 runs 15 residues. CDR3 protein: CASTGQASSYNEQFF. The CDR3 DNA follows: TGCGCCAGCACGGGACAGGCGAGCTCCTACAATGAGCAGTTCTTC.

The DNA for the CDR3 is TGTGCCAGTGAGGTCTCTGGGGCCAACGTCCTGACTTTC. It yields the protein CASEVSGANVLTF. The V and J genes are TRBV19 and TRBJ2-6, with unresolved D. This CDR3 is built from 13 residues. Germline V gene sequence: CDR1 LNHDA, CDR2 SQIVND (reference sequence). Trimming pared 8 bases from V and 0 bases from J, leaving 5 bases between.

In nucleotides, the CDR3 is TGTGCCAGCAGCTTCGGACACGGCGGGGACTATGGCTACACCTTC. Its translation is CASSFGHGGDYGYTF. The chain couples TRBV9 to TRBJ1-2, with D possibly TRBD1 on 5 matching bases. CDR1 is SGDLS, CDR2 YYNGEE, per germline. This CDR3 spans 15 amino acids. With 4 bases removed from V and 3 bases from J, the gap between germline ends came to 16 bases.

This clone has more than one count but fewer than ten. The V call is TRBV10-1, the J call TRBJ2-7; TRBD2 matches 9 bases. CDR3 length equals 16 residues. Germline V gives CDR1 WNHNN, CDR2 SYGVQD (reference sequence). V shed 3 bases, J shed 5 bases, and the junction held 11 bases outside the gene matches. The CDR3 bases are TGCGCCAGCAGTGAAGTAGCGGGGGCCGGTGGGGACGAGCAGTACTTC. It encodes CASSEVAGAGGDEQYF.

The chain carries TRBV7-9 and TRBJ1-4; no clear D gene. V was clipped by 7 bases and J by 4 bases, with 7 bases between them. The CDR3 is 12 amino acids. Germline V CDR1 and CDR2: SEHNR, FQNEAQ (reference sequence). The CDR3 protein is CASNSFNEKLFF. CDR3 bases: TGTGCCAGCAACAGTTTTAATGAAAAACTGTTTTTT.

The CDR3 nucleotides read TGCGCCAGCAGCTTATCCGCGGGGGTCACAGATACGCAGTATTTT. This translates into CASSLSAGVTDTQYF. The genes are TRBV5-1 and TRBJ2-3; 7 bases are shared with TRBD2. Germline values: CDR1 SGHRS, CDR2 YFSETQ. The CDR3 contains 15 residues. Trimming cost V 2 bases and J 2 bases; bases outside gene matches: 5.

V usage is TRBV14 and J usage is TRBJ2-6, with D possibly matching TRBD1 (5 bases). Trimming took 1 base from V and 1 from J, leaving 5 bases between them. Germline-derived CDR1 and CDR2 are SGHDN and FVKESK. The CDR3 contains 15 residues. The CDR3: CASSQGQSGANVLTF. The CDR3 coding sequence is TGTGCCAGCAGCCAAGGACAGTCTGGGGCCAACGTCCTGACTTTC.

The V and J genes are TRBV3-1 (or the pseudogene TRBV3-2) and TRBJ2-1; 8 bases align to TRBD1. The CDR3 loop spans 15 amino acids. Germline V gene sequence: CDR1 LGHDT, CDR2 YNNKEL (reference sequence). V trimming: 4 bases; J trimming: 5 bases; junction bases outside the gene matches: 7. The DNA of the CDR3 is TGTGCCAGCAGCCTCTCCGGGACAGGCCACAATGAGCAGTTCTTC. It codes for CASSLSGTGHNEQFF.

The chain has TRBV10-3 and TRBJ2-7; 13 nucleotides match TRBD2. V trimming: 8 bases; J trimming: 3 bases; junction bases outside the gene matches: 4. This CDR3 has 14 amino acids. Germline V gives CDR1 ENHRY, CDR2 SYGVKD. The CDR3 here is CAIQLAGGSYEQYF. The CDR3, as DNA: TGTGCCATCCAACTAGCGGGGGGGAGCTACGAGCAGTACTTC.

The chain carries TRBV6-4 and TRBJ2-3, with a weak D call TRBD1 (6 bases). The CDR3 has 14 amino acids. Germline lookup yields CDR1 MRHNA and CDR2 SNTAGT. Trimming took 3 bases from V and 5 from J, leaving 12 bases between them. DNA for the CDR3: TGTGCCAGCAGTGATCAGGGGTGGAGAGATACGCAGTATTTT. It codes for CASSDQGWRDTQYF.

The chain is built from TRBV11-2 and TRBJ1-2, with 8 bases aligning to TRBD1. CDR3 length: 16 residues. V dropped 3 bases and J dropped 4; count of bases not matched to a gene: 10. Germline CDR1 SGHAT, CDR2 FQNNGV. CDR3 nucleotides: TGTGCCAGCAGCTTCACCCGGACAGGGTCTTCCTATGGCTACACCTTC. This gives the protein CASSFTRTGSSYGYTF.

This chain connects TRBV5-1 to TRBJ1-5; TRBD1 aligns across 8 bases. CDR1 is SGHRS and CDR2 is YFSETQ in the germline V gene. V was clipped by 3 bases and J by 7 bases; unmatched bases: 6. There are 14 residues in the CDR3. The CDR3 here is CASSSSTGEQPQHF. The CDR3 nucleotides read TGCGCCAGCAGCTCGTCGACAGGGGAACAGCCCCAGCATTTT.

This chain joins TRBV5-1 and TRBJ2-3; 10 positions agree with TRBD2. The V segment lost 10 bases and the J segment 6 bases; nucleotides outside the gene matches: 11. CDR3 length equals 14 residues. Looked up from germline, CDR1 is SGHRS and CDR2 is YFSETQ. The CDR3 region has the DNA TGCGCCGCCCGGCAAGCGGGGGGGACGGATACGCAGTATTTT. Its protein product is CAARQAGGTDTQYF. The complete variable domain, with remaining parts taken from reference TRBV5-1 and TRBJ2-3, reads KAGVTQTPRYLIKTRGQQVTLSCSPISGHRSVSWYQQTPGQGLQFLFEYFSETQRNKGNFPGRFSGRQFSNSRSEMNVSTLELGDSALYLCAARQAGGTDTQYFGPGTRLTVL.

The chain has TRBV19 and TRBJ1-4, with 11 positions matching TRBD1. The J segment lost 0 bases and the V segment lost 8 bases, leaving 14 bases of the junction unmatched. Germline V CDR1 and CDR2: LNHDA, SQIVND (reference sequence). This CDR3 spans 19 amino acids. DNA for the CDR3: TGTGCCAGTCATCGGACAGGGGGCAGAAACTTTGCAACTAATGAAAAACTGTTTTTT. Translated: CASHRTGGRNFATNEKLFF.

The chain uses TRBV7-8 and TRBJ2-1; D remains ambiguous. There are 13 residues in the CDR3. CDR1 SGHVS and CDR2 FQNEAQ come from the germline V gene. V gave up 6 bases and J gave up 0 bases, with 6 bases separating them. CDR3 sequence reads: CASRVSSYNEQFF. The CDR3 DNA reads as TGTGCCAGCAGGGTCAGCTCCTACAATGAGCAGTTCTTC.

The chain links TRBV6-5 to TRBJ2-1; unclear D gene. Between the trimmed V and J ends, which lost 0 bases and 6 bases, there was a span of 12 bases. The CDR3 has 15 amino acids. CDR1 is MNHEY, CDR2 SVGAGI, per germline. Written as DNA, the CDR3 is TGTGCCAGCAGTTACTCGATCTCCTCGAGCAATGAGCAGTTCTTC. It yields the protein CASSYSISSSNEQFF.

The rearrangement links TRBV4-3 to TRBJ1-2, with 7 bases fitting TRBD1. The CDR3 length is 14 residues. The junction had 5 bases not matched to a gene; V was cut back by 3 bases and J by 4 bases. The germline V gene encodes CDR1 LGHNA and CDR2 YSLEER. Here the CDR3 DNA reads TGCGCCAGCAGCCATGATACAGGGGTCTATGGCTACACCTTC. Its protein product is CASSHDTGVYGYTF.

The rearrangement joins TRBV7-6 to TRBJ2-3; D not resolved. V lost 5 bases and J 2 bases, leaving 14 bases between the germline ends. This CDR3 contains 15 residues. Germline CDR1 reads SGHVS; CDR2 reads FNYEAQ. As DNA, the CDR3 is TGTGCCAGCAGCCTTACCCGAACTGCCACAGATACGCAGTATTTT. Translation: CASSLTRTATDTQYF.

This sequence joins TRBV5-1 and TRBJ1-1; D remains unclear. The V and J ends lost 0 bases and 1 base respectively, with 13 bases between them. Germline V CDR1 and CDR2: SGHRS, YFSETQ. CDR3 length equals 16 residues. The DNA for the CDR3 is TGCGCCAGCAGCTTGGTGGAGGGAGGTACGAACACTGAAGCTTTCTTT. It codes for CASSLVEGGTNTEAFF.

V is TRBV4-1 and J is TRBJ2-5, with TRBD1 identical over 7 bases. CDR3 length: 15 residues. V was clipped by 6 bases and J by 0 bases; unmatched bases: 7. CDR1 and CDR2 (germline): MGHRA, YSYEKL. The CDR3 loop reads CASSSSGQHQETQYF. The CDR3 region has the DNA TGCGCCAGCAGTTCCTCGGGACAGCACCAAGAGACCCAGTACTTC.

The gene calls are TRBV18 and TRBJ1-2, with no clear D. The CDR3 runs to 13 residues. Germline V lookup: CDR1 KGHSH, CDR2 LQKENI. Trimming took 2 bases from V and 8 from J, leaving 12 bases between them. The CDR3 DNA is TGTGCCAGCTCACCAAAGACAATAGAGGGCTACACCTTC. Protein sequence: CASSPKTIEGYTF.

V is TRBV10-3 and J is TRBJ2-5; 8 positions agree with TRBD2. The CDR3 runs to 16 residues. J lost 1 base, V lost 0 bases, and 4 bases had no gene match. The germline V gene has CDR1 ENHRY and CDR2 SYGVKD. CDR3 amino acids: CAISESTGGPQETQYF. Written as DNA, the CDR3 is TGTGCCATCAGTGAGTCGACGGGGGGGCCCCAAGAGACCCAGTACTTC.

V gene TRBV6-2 or TRBV6-3 combines with J gene TRBJ2-4, with D possibly TRBD1 on 6 matching bases. Looked up from germline, CDR1 is MNHEY and CDR2 is SVGEGT. V lost 2 bases, J lost 0 bases, and 8 bases lay in between. This CDR3 region has 15 residues. CDR3 in amino acids: CASSYRQVAKNIQYF. The DNA for the CDR3 is TGTGCCAGCAGTTACCGACAGGTAGCCAAAAACATTCAGTACTTC.